The 30 T cell receptor beta chains below were found in one sample sequenced in a study of cytomegalovirus exposure and HLA in healthy donors. Researchers ran the PCR with 60 Vbeta and 13 Jbeta primers. Method: immunoSEQ multiplex PCR; TCRdb's copy keeps in-frame clones and lacks some. The table has about 100,000 clones, roughly three quarters seen once. Sequencing input: PBMCs. These receptors were taken from a male donor in good health and CMV-seropositive.

The CDR3 loop is CASSLEAEDQPQHF. Written as DNA, the CDR3 is TGTGCCAGCAGTTTGGAGGCAGAAGATCAGCCCCAGCATTTT. J is TRBJ1-5 and V is TRBV28; D is unclear. CDR3 length: 14 amino acids. V dropped 3 bases and J dropped 5 bases, with 11 bases sitting between them. Germline CDR1 reads MDHEN; CDR2 reads SYDVKM.

J is TRBJ1-3 and V is TRBV28, with D uncertain. The V end was cut by 6 bases, the J end by 4 bases, with 10 bases between. Germline CDR1 reads MDHEN; CDR2 reads SYDVKM. CDR3 length equals 13 residues. CDR3 DNA: TGTGCCAGCAGCCTCCAAGCGGGAAACACCATATATTTT. Residues: CASSLQAGNTIYF.

This chain connects TRBV30 to TRBJ1-2, with 12 bases fitting TRBD1. Per germline, CDR1 GTSNPN and CDR2 SVGIG (reference sequence). Trimming at V came to 3 bases and at J to 8 bases, leaving 13 bases not matched to a gene. CDR3 length equals 16 residues. CDR3 in amino acids: CAWRGQGASRHWGYTF. CDR3 in DNA: TGTGCCTGGAGGGGACAGGGGGCAAGTAGGCACTGGGGCTACACCTTC. The variable domain in full, completed from reference TRBV30 and TRBJ1-2, reads SQTIHQWPATLVQPVGSPLSLECTVEGTSNPNLYWYRQAAGRGLQLLFYSVGIGQISSEVPQNLSASRPQDRQFILSSKKLLLSDSGFYLCAWRGQGASRHWGYTFGSGTRLTVV.

The rearrangement uses TRBV28 and TRBJ1-2, with 10 bases matching TRBD1. The CDR3 sequence is 16 residues long. The V gene's germline CDR1 is MDHEN and CDR2 SYDVKM. Trimming removed 5 bases from V and 8 bases from J; junction bases left unmatched: 14. The CDR3 DNA is TGTGCCAGCAGTCCCCCCCCGGGACAGGGGTTGGGAGGCTACACCTTC. Its protein is CASSPPPGQGLGGYTF.

The chain links TRBV7-2 to TRBJ1-2; TRBD1 matches 11 bases. Trimming cost V 5 bases and J 2 bases; bases outside gene matches: 7. CDR1 and CDR2 from the germline V gene are SGHTA and FQGNSA. This CDR3 has 16 amino acids. The CDR3, as DNA: TGTGCCAGCAGCCTAGAGTGGACAGGGGGCAACTATGGCTACACCTTC. Encoded protein: CASSLEWTGGNYGYTF.

The chain has TRBV27 and TRBJ1-6; 8 bases fit TRBD1. Trimming at V came to 6 bases and at J to 10 bases, leaving 11 bases not matched to a gene. The CDR3 has 15 amino acids. The V gene's germline CDR1 is MNHEY and CDR2 SMNVEV (reference sequence). The chain's CDR3 is CASSSLGQGRSPLHF. CDR3 in DNA: TGTGCCAGCAGCTCATTAGGACAGGGAAGGTCACCCCTCCACTTT.

The sample holds a few counts of this clone. The chain is built from TRBV4-2 and TRBJ1-1; D not certain. Germline V gene lookup returns CDR1 LGHNA and CDR2 YNFKEQ. V was cut by 1 base and J by 5 bases, with 11 bases left in between. The CDR3 has 14 amino acids. CDR3 sequence: CASSQGVRGTEAFF. In nucleotides, the CDR3 is TGTGCCAGCAGCCAAGGAGTCCGCGGGACTGAAGCTTTCTTT.

The V call is TRBV4-1, the J call TRBJ1-1, with no clear D. This CDR3 spans 18 amino acids. The germline V gene encodes CDR1 MGHRA and CDR2 YSYEKL. Trimming pared 0 bases from V and 0 bases from J, leaving 17 bases between. The CDR3 sequence: CASSQDRRVGHMNTEAFF. DNA of the CDR3: TGCGCCAGCAGCCAAGATCGGAGGGTAGGTCACATGAACACTGAAGCTTTCTTT.

J is TRBJ1-2 and V is TRBV7-2, with 8 bases identical to TRBD1. This CDR3 has 14 amino acids. After removal of 5 bases from V and 3 bases from J, the junction contained 5 bases not matched to a gene. Germline CDR1 reads SGHTA; CDR2 reads FQGNSA. The chain's CDR3 is CASSPDRVDYGYTF. Written as DNA, the CDR3 is TGTGCCAGCAGCCCGGACAGGGTAGACTATGGCTACACCTTC. Using reference TRBV7-2 and TRBJ1-2 for the parts outside the CDR3, the full variable domain is GAGVSQSPSNKVTEKGKDVELRCDPISGHTALYWYRQSLGQGLEFLIYFQGNSAPDKSGLPSDRFSAERTGGSVSTLTIQRTQQEDSAVYLCASSPDRVDYGYTFGSGTRLTVV.

The chain carries TRBV28 and TRBJ2-7, with D perhaps matching TRBD2 (6 bases). V was trimmed by 4 bases and J by 9 bases, leaving 19 bases between them. The CDR3 runs to 14 residues. Germline V gene lookup returns CDR1 MDHEN and CDR2 SYDVKM. The CDR3 DNA reads TGTGCCAGCAGTTGGCCGGGAGCGTTACGAGTGCAGTACTTC. Residues: CASSWPGALRVQYF. The whole variable domain, remainder taken from reference TRBV28 and TRBJ2-7, is DVKVTQSSRYLVKRTGEKVFLECVQDMDHENMFWYRQDPGLGLRLIYFSYDVKMKEKGDIPEGYSVSREKKERFSLILESASTNQTSMYLCASSWPGALRVQYFGPGTRLTVT.

J is TRBJ1-1 and V is TRBV7-3, with a possible D match to TRBD1 (5 bases). The CDR3 consists of 16 residues. Trimming took 4 bases from V and 4 from J, leaving 19 bases between them. CDR1 is SGHTA and CDR2 is FQGTGA in the germline V gene. CDR3 in amino acids: CASSSHLTGVITEAFF. DNA for the CDR3: TGTGCCAGCAGCTCCCACCTAACGGGGGTAATCACTGAAGCTTTCTTT.

In DNA, the CDR3 is TGTGCCAGCAGCCCGGCTAGCGGGAGAGGATCCTACGAGCAGTACTTC. It yields the protein CASSPASGRGSYEQYF. V is TRBV11-2 and J is TRBJ2-7, with TRBD2 matching 10 bases. This CDR3 region has 16 residues. Looked up from germline, CDR1 is SGHAT and CDR2 is FQNNGV. V gave up 5 bases and J gave up 1 base; unmatched junction bases: 8. Based on the CDR3 plus reference TRBV11-2 and TRBJ2-7, the full variable domain is EAGVAQSPRYKIIEKRQSVAFWCNPISGHATLYWYQQILGQGPKLLIQFQNNGVVDDSQLPKDRFSAERLKGVDSTLKIQPAKLEDSAVYLCASSPASGRGSYEQYFGPGTRLTVT.

This chain joins TRBV10-3 and TRBJ2-3; no clear D. V lost 2 bases to trimming and J lost 2 bases, with 14 bases between them. The CDR3 loop spans 16 amino acids. CDR1 is ENHRY and CDR2 is SYGVKD in the germline V gene. The CDR3 sequence: CAISEIGQVNTDTQYF. The CDR3 coding sequence is TGTGCCATCAGTGAGATAGGTCAGGTGAACACAGATACGCAGTATTTT.

V and J are TRBV28 and TRBJ2-3; TRBD2 is a possible D gene (6 bases). The CDR3 is 17 residues long. Germline values: CDR1 MDHEN, CDR2 SYDVKM. Deletions cut 8 bases from V and 0 bases from J, with 21 bases between. Here the CDR3 DNA reads TGTGCCAGCTTCGGACCGAGCGGGCCCTCTAGCACAGATACGCAGTATTTT. Its protein is CASFGPSGPSSTDTQYF.

The rearrangement joins TRBV6-6 to TRBJ1-5; the match to TRBD1 covers 7 bases. J gave up 3 bases and V 6 bases, and 8 bases lay outside the gene matches. The CDR3 is 15 residues long. Germline V CDR1 and CDR2: MNHNY, SVGAGI (reference sequence). The CDR3 bases are TGTGCCAGCAGCCGACAGGGCCTTTACAATCAGCCCCAGCATTTT. It codes for CASSRQGLYNQPQHF.

This clone was seen a handful of times. This sequence joins TRBV29-1 and TRBJ2-5; D might be TRBD1 (5 bases). The V end was cut by 4 bases, the J end by 5 bases, with 14 bases between. The CDR3 sequence is 13 residues long. Germline assignment: CDR1 SQVTM and CDR2 ANQGSEA. In DNA form, the CDR3 reads TGCAGCGTTGGTTGGACAACGGTGGAGACCCAGTACTTC. It yields the protein CSVGWTTVETQYF.

This clone was seen only a few times. The chain combines TRBV5-1 with TRBJ1-6; tentatively, D is TRBD1 (5 bases). The V and J ends lost 0 bases and 8 bases respectively, with 18 bases between them. Germline loops: CDR1 SGHRS, CDR2 YFSETQ. The CDR3 has 17 residues. The CDR3 sequence is CASSLAGRGLMDSPLHF. The DNA of the CDR3 is TGCGCCAGCAGCTTGGCCGGAAGGGGTCTTATGGATTCACCCCTCCACTTT.

This clone has only one observation. The chain uses TRBV2 and TRBJ2-7; D might be TRBD2 (6 bases). The CDR3 sequence is 15 residues long. The germline V gene has CDR1 SNHLY and CDR2 FYNNEI. The germline V and J ends were trimmed by 2 bases and 3 bases, with 14 bases remaining between them. CDR3 coding DNA: TGTGCCAGCAGTGAAATAGGGTCGCGGGACTACGAGCAGTACTTC. Translated: CASSEIGSRDYEQYF.

This chain connects TRBV18 to TRBJ1-2; D is unclear. The germline CDR1 and CDR2 sequences are KGHSH and LQKENI. The CDR3 spans 14 residues. The V end lost 6 bases, the J end lost 4 bases, and 15 bases lay between the germline ends. CDR3 region: CASSLLGEGYGYTF. The DNA for the CDR3 is TGTGCCAGCTCCCTACTCGGGGAGGGCTATGGCTACACCTTC.

The chain uses TRBV4-3 and TRBJ2-5; weak D call: TRBD2 (5 bases). Trimming removed 1 base at V and 11 bases at J, with 20 bases between. The CDR3 totals 15 residues. Germline loops: CDR1 LGHNA, CDR2 YSLEER. The CDR3 is CASSQGVRVVGEQYF. The CDR3 DNA reads TGCGCCAGCAGCCAAGGGGTAAGGGTCGTGGGAGAGCAGTACTTC.

CDR3 nucleotides: TGTGCCAGCAGCTTGAGGCGGGAGACGAAGGAGACCCAGTACTTC. It specifies CASSLRRETKETQYF. The rearrangement joins TRBV5-4 to TRBJ2-5, with 7 bases fitting TRBD2. CDR3 size: 15 residues. CDR1 is SGHNT, CDR2 YYREEE, per germline (reference sequence). V trimming: 1 base; J trimming: 5 bases; junction bases outside the gene matches: 8.

The rearrangement joins TRBV6-5 to TRBJ2-1; TRBD2 is a possible D gene (5 bases). CDR3 size: 13 residues. V shed 8 bases and J shed 3 bases, with 11 bases lying between them. CDR1 is MNHEY and CDR2 is SVGAGI in the germline V gene. Here the CDR3 DNA reads TGTGCCAGCGGACGAGCGGACTACAATGAGCAGTTCTTC. Translated, it gives CASGRADYNEQFF.

The chain couples TRBV10-3 to TRBJ1-1; possibly TRBD1 for D (5 bases). Trimming removed 7 bases at V and 0 bases at J, with 9 bases between. CDR3 length: 13 amino acids. Looked up from germline, CDR1 is ENHRY and CDR2 is SYGVKD. The CDR3 reads CAITAGMNTEAFF. The CDR3 coding sequence is TGTGCCATCACGGCAGGGATGAACACTGAAGCTTTCTTT.

This chain joins TRBV29-1 and TRBJ2-7; 12 positions agree with TRBD1. Germline values: CDR1 SQVTM, CDR2 ANQGSEA. The length of the CDR3 is 13 residues. The trim removed 7 bases at V and 6 bases at J, leaving 7 bases unmatched. This CDR3 reads CSGGTGQGAEQYF. The CDR3 nucleotides are TGCAGCGGCGGGACGGGACAGGGGGCCGAGCAGTACTTC.

The chain uses TRBV4-1 and TRBJ2-7, with D tentatively TRBD2 (5 bases). Germline V lookup: CDR1 MGHRA, CDR2 YSYEKL. The CDR3 sequence is 14 residues long. Trimming stripped 1 base from V and 3 bases from J, with 10 bases between. CDR3 nucleotide sequence: TGCGCCAGCAGCCAAGCGGGAAGTTTCTACGAGCAGTACTTC. Translation gives CASSQAGSFYEQYF.

Of note for this clone: One end of the junction varies from germline; a read error may be responsible. Other nucleotide sequences from this sample produce the same CDR3. The V and J genes are TRBV11-2 and TRBJ2-7, with D tentatively TRBD1 (5 bases). The V gene's germline CDR1 is SGHAT and CDR2 FQNNGV. This CDR3 comprises 14 residues. The CDR3 spells CASSLDGAPYEQYF. CDR3 DNA sequence: TGCGCCAGCAGCTTAGATGGGGCCCCCTACGAGCAGTACTTC.

DNA for the CDR3: TGTGCCAGCACCCTTTCGGTTCTGGAGACCCAGTACTTC. The encoded protein is CASTLSVLETQYF. This sequence joins TRBV7-9 and TRBJ2-5; D unresolved. Germline V CDR1 and CDR2: SEHNR, FQNEAQ (reference sequence). The CDR3 extends over 13 amino acids. Trimming removed 7 bases at V and 5 bases at J, with 14 bases between.

This clone was seen once. The CDR3, as DNA: TGTGCCATAGGGGACATCTACGAGCAGTACTTC. As protein: CAIGDIYEQYF. The rearrangement uses TRBV10-3 and TRBJ2-7; tentatively, D is TRBD1 (6 bases). Deletions cut 9 bases from V and 3 bases from J, with 9 bases between. This CDR3 contains 11 residues. Per germline, CDR1 ENHRY and CDR2 SYGVKD.

CDR3 protein: CASSSIRDIGRGEKLFF. The CDR3 coding sequence is TGTGCCAGCAGTTCGATCCGGGACATCGGCCGCGGAGAAAAACTGTTTTTT. This chain joins TRBV27 and TRBJ1-4; the D gene is possibly TRBD1 (6 bases). Germline CDR1 reads MNHEY; CDR2 reads SMNVEV (reference sequence). The CDR3 extends over 17 amino acids. Trimming pared 4 bases from V and 8 bases from J, leaving 23 bases between.

Worth noting for this clone: The sample contains more than one DNA sequence encoding this CDR3. The chain has TRBV11-2 and TRBJ2-7; the match to TRBD1 covers 8 bases. The J segment lost 1 base and the V segment lost 5 bases, leaving 4 bases of the junction unmatched. CDR1 and CDR2 from the germline V gene are SGHAT and FQNNGV. The CDR3 contains 14 residues. DNA for the CDR3: TGTGCCAGCAGCCCCGGGACAGGATCCTACGAGCAGTACTTC. Its translation: CASSPGTGSYEQYF.